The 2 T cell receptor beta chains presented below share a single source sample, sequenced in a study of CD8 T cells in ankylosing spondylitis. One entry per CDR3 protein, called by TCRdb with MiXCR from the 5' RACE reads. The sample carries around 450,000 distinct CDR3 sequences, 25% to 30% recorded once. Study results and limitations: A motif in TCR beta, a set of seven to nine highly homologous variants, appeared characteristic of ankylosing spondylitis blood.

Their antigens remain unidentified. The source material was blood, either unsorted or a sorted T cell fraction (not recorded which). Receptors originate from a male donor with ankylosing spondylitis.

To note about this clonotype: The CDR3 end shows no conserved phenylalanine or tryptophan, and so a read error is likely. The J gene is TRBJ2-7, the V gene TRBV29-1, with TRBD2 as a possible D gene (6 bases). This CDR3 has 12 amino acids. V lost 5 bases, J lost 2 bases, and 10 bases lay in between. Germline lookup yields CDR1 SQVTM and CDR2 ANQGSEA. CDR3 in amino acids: CSVQPSAYEQYL. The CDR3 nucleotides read TGCAGCGTTCAGCCTAGCGCCTACGAGCAGTACTTA.

CDR3 residues: CASQLGITNTGELFF. The CDR3 DNA sequence: TGCGCCAGCCAATTAGGGATCACGAACACCGGGGAGCTGTTTTTT. This chain uses TRBV5-1 with TRBJ2-2; D is undetermined. Trimming pared 7 bases from V and 0 bases from J, leaving 13 bases between. This CDR3 is 15 amino acids long. Germline CDR1 is SGHRS and CDR2 is YFSETQ.